One and the same sample provided the 5 T cell receptor beta chains below, sequenced in a study of CD8 T cells in Susac syndrome. RNA, at about 0.5 to 1 ug, was reverse transcribed with random hexamers. TCRdb re-analysed the immunoSEQ multiplex PCR reads in MiXCR, keeping a single row per CDR3 protein. The sample lists some 190,000 distinct CDR3 sequences, around 93% seen once, with around 0.096% in the top ten. Sequencing was carried out using CD4+ T cells from PBMCs. The origin of the receptors is a human donor in good health.

The CDR3 nucleotides read TGTGCCAGCAGCTTGACAGGGGTAGAGACCCAGTACTTC. Its translation is CASSLTGVETQYF. The chain uses TRBV7-2 and TRBJ2-5; the match to TRBD1 covers 8 bases. V dropped 3 bases and J dropped 4; count of bases not matched to a gene: 1. The CDR3 is 13 residues long. Germline V CDR1 and CDR2: SGHTA, FQGNSA.

There are a few counts of this clonotype. The V gene is TRBV2, the J gene TRBJ1-5, with TRBD1 matching over 7 bases. Trimming cost V 4 bases and J 4 bases; bases outside gene matches: 4. CDR3 length equals 14 residues. Germline V CDR1 and CDR2: SNHLY, FYNNEI. CDR3 in DNA: TGTGCCAGCAGTGTCGGGACAGCTAATCAGCCCCAGCATTTT. Residues: CASSVGTANQPQHF.

The chain has TRBV18 and TRBJ2-1, with TRBD1 matching 8 bases. V dropped 2 bases and J dropped 5; count of bases not matched to a gene: 2. This CDR3 is built from 14 residues. Looked up from germline, CDR1 is KGHSH and CDR2 is LQKENI. CDR3 protein: CASSPMTGDNEQFF. The CDR3 DNA is TGTGCCAGCTCACCAATGACAGGGGACAATGAGCAGTTCTTC.

The J gene is TRBJ1-2, the V gene TRBV29-1; D uncertain. CDR3 length: 14 amino acids. Germline V gives CDR1 SQVTM, CDR2 ANQGSEA. Trimming removed 4 bases from V and 2 bases from J, with 14 bases in between. CDR3 DNA: TGCAGCGTTGGGGGATCGGGGTACAACTATGGCTACACCTTC. This codes for CSVGGSGYNYGYTF.

The V and J genes are TRBV6-2 or TRBV6-3 and TRBJ1-2; D remains unclear. The length of the CDR3 is 12 residues. CDR1 and CDR2 (germline): MNHEY, SVGEGT. V was shortened by 7 bases and J by 4 bases, with 10 bases between the two germline ends. For the CDR3, the DNA is TGTGCCAGCAATCAAGATGGCTATGGCTACACCTTC. It codes for CASNQDGYGYTF.